This paragraph covers one T cell receptor (beta chain) sequence. The antigen is unknown. Expressed TCRB transcripts got sequenced, as all isolated RNA was reverse transcribed. Libraries were prepared by immunoSEQ multiplex PCR; TCRdb keeps only in-frame clonotypes and omits some of them. This table has under 850,000 clones, around 15% appearing once. This CDR3 has 12 amino acids. Trimming took off 1 base at V and 11 bases at J, with 6 bases between the two ends. In germline, CDR1 is SGHTA, CDR2 FQGNSA. These data are taken from a study of beta chain features in type 1 diabetes. Whole-study results and caveats: It was among patients, rather than healthy donors, that naive, central memory and Treg TCRB repertoires appeared more similar. Among patients with Type 1 diabetes, TCRB CDR3s were moderately but significantly shorter in every one of the four CD4+ subsets.

The sample taken for sequencing was naive CD4+ T cells from blood. The rearrangement uses TRBV7-2 and TRBJ1-6, with D hard to call. This receptor was obtained from a man younger than 35 with type 1 diabetes. The CDR3: CASSLVQPPLHF. The DNA for the CDR3 is TGTGCCAGCAGCTTAGTGCAGCCACCCCTCCACTTT.